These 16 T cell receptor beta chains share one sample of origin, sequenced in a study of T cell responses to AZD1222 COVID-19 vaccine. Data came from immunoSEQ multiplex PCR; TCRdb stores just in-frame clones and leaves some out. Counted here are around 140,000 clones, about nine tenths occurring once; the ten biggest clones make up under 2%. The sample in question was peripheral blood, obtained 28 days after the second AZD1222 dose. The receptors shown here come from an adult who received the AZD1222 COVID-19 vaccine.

CDR3: CASSLSGELFF. DNA of the CDR3: TGTGCCAGCAGCTTGAGCGGGGAGCTGTTTTTT. This chain links TRBV5-6 with TRBJ2-2; unclear D gene. The CDR3 runs to 11 residues. V lost 1 base to trimming and J lost 7 bases, with 2 bases between them. Germline lookup yields CDR1 SGHDT and CDR2 YYEEEE.

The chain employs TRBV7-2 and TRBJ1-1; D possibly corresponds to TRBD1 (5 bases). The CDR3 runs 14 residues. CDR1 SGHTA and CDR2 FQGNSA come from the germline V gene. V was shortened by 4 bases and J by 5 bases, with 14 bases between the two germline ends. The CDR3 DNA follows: TGTGCCAGCAGCTCTAGAGGGGTAGGGACTGAAGCTTTCTTT. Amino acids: CASSSRGVGTEAFF.

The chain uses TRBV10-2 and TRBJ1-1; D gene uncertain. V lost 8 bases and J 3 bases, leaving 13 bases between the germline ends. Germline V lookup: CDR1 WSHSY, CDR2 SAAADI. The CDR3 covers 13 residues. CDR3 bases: TGCGCCAGCTCCCCGCGGCCGGACACTGAAGCTTTCTTT. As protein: CASSPRPDTEAFF.

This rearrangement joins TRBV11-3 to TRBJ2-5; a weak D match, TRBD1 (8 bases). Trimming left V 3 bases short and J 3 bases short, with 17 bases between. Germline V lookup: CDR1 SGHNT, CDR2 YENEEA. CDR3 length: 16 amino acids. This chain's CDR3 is CASSLGGTGLKETQYF. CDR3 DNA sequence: TGTGCCAGCAGCTTGGGGGGGACAGGCTTGAAAGAGACCCAGTACTTC.

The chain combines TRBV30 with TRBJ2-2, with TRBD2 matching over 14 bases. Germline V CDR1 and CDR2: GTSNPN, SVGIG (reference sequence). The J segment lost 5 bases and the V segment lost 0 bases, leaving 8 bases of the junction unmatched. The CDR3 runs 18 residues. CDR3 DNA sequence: TGTGCCTGGAGTGTACGTAGGCGGACTAGCGGGAGGACCGGGGAGCTGTTTTTT. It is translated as CAWSVRRRTSGRTGELFF.

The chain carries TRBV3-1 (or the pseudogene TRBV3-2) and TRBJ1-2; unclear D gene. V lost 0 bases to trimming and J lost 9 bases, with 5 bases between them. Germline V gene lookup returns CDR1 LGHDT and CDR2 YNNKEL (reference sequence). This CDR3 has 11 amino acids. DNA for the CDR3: TGTGCCAGCAGCCAAGATCTTCGCTACACCTTC. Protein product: CASSQDLRYTF.

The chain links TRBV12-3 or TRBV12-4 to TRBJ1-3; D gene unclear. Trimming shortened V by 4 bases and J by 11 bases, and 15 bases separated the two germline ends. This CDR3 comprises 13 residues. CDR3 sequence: CASSWTQAIPIYF. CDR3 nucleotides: TGTGCCAGCAGTTGGACCCAAGCCATCCCCATATATTTT.

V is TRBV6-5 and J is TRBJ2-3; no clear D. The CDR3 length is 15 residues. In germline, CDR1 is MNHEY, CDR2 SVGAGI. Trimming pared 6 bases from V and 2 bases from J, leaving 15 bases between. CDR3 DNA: TGTGCCAGCAGGCCCCAAGGGCTCACCACAGATACGCAGTATTTT. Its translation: CASRPQGLTTDTQYF.

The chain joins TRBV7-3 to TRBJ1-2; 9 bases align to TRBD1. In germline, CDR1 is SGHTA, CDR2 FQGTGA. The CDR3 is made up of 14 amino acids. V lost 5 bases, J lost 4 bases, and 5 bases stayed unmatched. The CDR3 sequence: CASSTPGQGYGYTF. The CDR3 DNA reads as TGTGCCAGCAGCACGCCGGGACAGGGCTATGGCTACACCTTC.

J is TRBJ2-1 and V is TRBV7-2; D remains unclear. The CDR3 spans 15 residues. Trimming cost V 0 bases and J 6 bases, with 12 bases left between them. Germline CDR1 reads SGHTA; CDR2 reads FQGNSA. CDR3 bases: TGTGCCAGCAGCTTAGCGATGGTGTGGGGCAATGAGCAGTTCTTC. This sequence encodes CASSLAMVWGNEQFF.

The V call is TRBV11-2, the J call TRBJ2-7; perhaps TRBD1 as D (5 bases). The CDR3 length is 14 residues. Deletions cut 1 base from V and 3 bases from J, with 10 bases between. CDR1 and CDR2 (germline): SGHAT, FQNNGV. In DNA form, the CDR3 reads TGTGCCAGCAGCTTAGGGTTAGACAGCTACGAGCAGTACTTC. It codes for CASSLGLDSYEQYF.

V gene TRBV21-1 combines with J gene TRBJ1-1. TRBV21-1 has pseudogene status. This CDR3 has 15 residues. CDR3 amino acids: CASSKAGGPNTEAFF. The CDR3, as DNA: TGTGCCAGCAGCAAAGCTGGAGGGCCGAACACTGAAGCTTTCTTT.

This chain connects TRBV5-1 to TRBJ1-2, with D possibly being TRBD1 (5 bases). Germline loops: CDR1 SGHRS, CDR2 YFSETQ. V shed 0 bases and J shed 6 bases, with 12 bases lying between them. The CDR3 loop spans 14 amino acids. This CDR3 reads CASSLGDRENGYTF. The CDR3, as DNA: TGCGCCAGCAGCTTGGGGGACCGAGAAAATGGCTACACCTTC.

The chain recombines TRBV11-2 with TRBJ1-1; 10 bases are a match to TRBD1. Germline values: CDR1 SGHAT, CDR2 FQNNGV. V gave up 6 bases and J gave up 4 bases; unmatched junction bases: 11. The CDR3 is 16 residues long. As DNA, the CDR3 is TGTGCCAGCAGACCCCTCAAAGGGGACAGGGGCACTGAAGCTTTCTTT. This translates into CASRPLKGDRGTEAFF.

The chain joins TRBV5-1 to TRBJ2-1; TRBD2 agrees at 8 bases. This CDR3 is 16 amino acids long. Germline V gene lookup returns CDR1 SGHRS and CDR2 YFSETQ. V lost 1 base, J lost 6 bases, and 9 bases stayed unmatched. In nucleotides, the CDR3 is TGCGCCAGCAGCTTGTTTAGAACTAGCGGTAGCAATGAGCAGTTCTTC. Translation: CASSLFRTSGSNEQFF.

The CDR3 DNA is TGTGCCAGCAGCTTGGCCGCCTACGCAACAGATACGCAGTATTTT. It encodes CASSLAAYATDTQYF. This chain links TRBV5-4 with TRBJ2-3; D gene unclear. Germline lookup yields CDR1 SGHNT and CDR2 YYREEE (reference sequence). Trimming took off 0 bases at V and 3 bases at J, with 11 bases between the two ends. The CDR3 totals 15 residues.